This passage covers 9 T cell receptor beta chains from one sample sequenced in a study of OX40 agonist ivuxolimab in advanced cancers. The assay was immunoSEQ multiplex PCR, and TCRdb's table has in-frame clones only and misses some. The table lists around 44,000 clones, roughly nine tenths of them singletons. Sequenced here: CD4+ or CD8+ T cells sorted from blood, sampled in a trial of the OX40 agonist ivuxolimab. The receptors come from an adult with an advanced solid tumor such as melanoma, head and neck, liver or kidney cancer.

The V and J genes are TRBV10-3 and TRBJ2-5; 7 bases fit TRBD2. This CDR3 spans 14 amino acids. V shed 3 bases and J 5 bases; nucleotides not matched to a gene: 6. Germline lookup yields CDR1 ENHRY and CDR2 SYGVKD. CDR3 residues: CAISDPGEGETQYF. The DNA of the CDR3 is TGTGCCATCAGTGACCCCGGGGAGGGGGAGACCCAGTACTTC.

The V and J genes are TRBV7-8 and TRBJ1-2; D gene ambiguous. V dropped 5 bases and J dropped 8 bases, with 18 bases sitting between them. The CDR3 totals 14 residues. Germline CDR1 SGHVS, CDR2 FQNEAQ. CDR3 in DNA: TGTGCCAGCAGCCCAGACGTGTGGAGTGCGGGCTACACCTTC. Encoded protein: CASSPDVWSAGYTF.

The V gene is TRBV11-2, the J gene TRBJ1-6; no reliable D call. CDR3 length equals 12 residues. Germline V gives CDR1 SGHAT, CDR2 FQNNGV. V shed 7 bases and J shed 6 bases, with 7 bases lying between them. The CDR3 coding sequence is TGTGCCAGCAAGGGCGCTAATTCACCCCTCCACTTT. Residues: CASKGANSPLHF.

The rearrangement joins TRBV13 to TRBJ2-1; TRBD1 matches 12 bases. The J segment lost 5 bases and the V segment lost 5 bases, leaving 4 bases of the junction unmatched. The CDR3 runs to 15 residues. Germline lookup yields CDR1 PRHDT and CDR2 FYEKMQ (reference sequence). CDR3 loop: CASSRRDRGHNEQFF. Here the CDR3 DNA reads TGTGCCAGCAGCCGCCGGGACAGGGGGCACAATGAGCAGTTCTTC.

This clone is deemed medium-sized. The chain uses TRBV2 and TRBJ1-1; no definite D call. With 2 bases removed from V and 3 bases from J, the gap between germline ends came to 13 bases. Germline assignment: CDR1 SNHLY and CDR2 FYNNEI. This CDR3 contains 15 residues. CDR3 DNA sequence: TGTGCCAGCAGTGAATCCCACGGCGGAGACACTGAAGCTTTCTTT. Its translation: CASSESHGGDTEAFF.

The chain couples TRBV7-2 to TRBJ2-5; 7 bases are a match to TRBD2. Unmatched junction bases numbered 1, after V lost 3 bases and J lost 9 bases. CDR3 length: 11 residues. CDR1 and CDR2 (germline): SGHTA, FQGNSA. CDR3 sequence reads: CASSFGGAQYF. In nucleotides, the CDR3 is TGTGCCAGCAGCTTTGGGGGGGCCCAGTACTTC.

The chain carries TRBV7-9 and TRBJ2-1; D remains ambiguous. The V gene's germline CDR1 is SEHNR and CDR2 FQNEAQ (reference sequence). Trimming took off 5 bases at V and 6 bases at J, with 8 bases between the two ends. The CDR3 contains 12 residues. Written as DNA, the CDR3 is TGTGCCAGCAGCCCCCACTTCAATGAGCAGTTCTTC. Translated, it gives CASSPHFNEQFF.

The chain combines TRBV5-6 with TRBJ1-2; no reliable D call. Deletions cut 4 bases from V and 4 bases from J, with 8 bases between. CDR1 SGHDT and CDR2 YYEEEE come from the germline V gene. There are 12 residues in the CDR3. The DNA for the CDR3 is TGTGCCAGCAGCACCGGAGCCTATGGCTACACCTTC. Amino acid sequence: CASSTGAYGYTF.

The gene calls are TRBV5-1 and TRBJ2-5; D is unclear. The CDR3 length is 13 residues. The germline CDR1 and CDR2 sequences are SGHRS and YFSETQ. The CDR3 region has the DNA TGCGCAGATACGACGGCCGGACAAGAGACCCAGTACTTC. This codes for CADTTAGQETQYF.